The next 27 T cell receptor beta chains were all read from a single sample in a study of cytomegalovirus exposure and HLA in healthy donors. 13 Jbeta primers and 60 Vbeta primers were used for the PCR. This table comes from immunoSEQ multiplex PCR, and its TCRdb copy is limited to in-frame clones, with some not included. Its clone listing holds around 200,000 clones. Sample: PBMCs. The receptor source for this set is a girl aged 2 to 10 in good health and CMV-seropositive.

The CDR3 region is CASSQEKILDGEQFF. CDR3 nucleotide sequence: TGCGCCAGCAGCCAAGAAAAGATCCTAGACGGTGAGCAGTTCTTC. The chain employs TRBV4-1 and TRBJ2-1, with D uncertain. This CDR3 is 15 amino acids long. V lost 0 bases, J lost 9 bases, and 15 bases lay in between. CDR1 and CDR2 from the germline V gene are MGHRA and YSYEKL.

CDR3 region: CATSTNALGGVYTDTQYF. CDR3 nucleotides: TGTGCCACCAGCACCAATGCATTAGGAGGCGTGTACACAGATACGCAGTATTTT. The chain links TRBV15 to TRBJ2-3, with D tentatively TRBD2 (5 bases). Germline V CDR1 and CDR2: LNHNV, YYDKDF (reference sequence). The CDR3 has 18 residues. V lost 4 bases, J lost 2 bases, and 22 bases lay in between. The full variable domain, in which reference TRBV15 and TRBJ2-3 provide the parts outside the CDR3, is DAMVIQNPRYQVTQFGKPVTLSCSQTLNHNVMYWYQQKSSQAPKLLFHYYDKDFNNEADTPDNFQSRRPNTSFCFLDIRSPGLGDTAMYLCATSTNALGGVYTDTQYFGPGTRLTVL.

This chain joins TRBV5-1 and TRBJ2-3; TRBD2 matches at 13 bases. The trim removed 9 bases at V and 5 bases at J, leaving 3 bases unmatched. Germline V gene lookup returns CDR1 SGHRS and CDR2 YFSETQ. This CDR3 comprises 13 residues. Here the CDR3 DNA reads TGCGCCACAGGGACTAGCGGGGTAGATACGCAGTATTTT. Its translation: CATGTSGVDTQYF.

The chain joins TRBV5-4 to TRBJ2-3; 15 bases align to TRBD2. The CDR3 is 17 amino acids. Looked up from germline, CDR1 is SGHNT and CDR2 is YYREEE (reference sequence). The trim removed 0 bases at V and 1 base at J, leaving 0 bases unmatched. The CDR3 loop is CASSLGTSGRGTDTQYF. The DNA for the CDR3 is TGTGCCAGCAGCTTGGGGACTAGCGGGAGGGGCACAGATACGCAGTATTTT.

As regards this clone: Germline is not matched at one junction end, which may reflect a read error. The chain has TRBV7-9 and TRBJ2-7; tentatively, D is TRBD2 (5 bases). This CDR3 has 12 amino acids. Germline CDR1 is SEHNR and CDR2 is FQNEAQ (reference sequence). The CDR3 region is CASSLGTYGQYF. DNA of the CDR3: TGTGCCAGCAGCTTAGGGACTTACGGGCAGTACTTC.

V gene TRBV4-2 combines with J gene TRBJ2-1; a possible D gene is TRBD1 (6 bases). The CDR3 is made up of 17 amino acids. The ends were cut back, 4 bases at V and 7 bases at J, with 23 bases in the middle. Germline V gives CDR1 LGHNA, CDR2 YNFKEQ. Written as DNA, the CDR3 is TGTGCCAGCAGCCTGGGGGCCAATGTGGCGGCCTCGAATGAGCAGTTCTTC. Translation: CASSLGANVAASNEQFF.

The CDR3 DNA reads TGTGCCAGCAGCCCGTGGGGGGGCGGTGAGGAGACCCAGTACTTC. It yields the protein CASSPWGGGEETQYF. The V gene is TRBV11-2, the J gene TRBJ2-5, with a possible D match to TRBD2 (7 bases). The CDR3 runs 15 residues. Trimming shortened V by 5 bases and J by 5 bases, and 18 bases separated the two germline ends. The germline V gene encodes CDR1 SGHAT and CDR2 FQNNGV.

This chain joins TRBV6-1 and TRBJ2-3; weak D call: TRBD1 (5 bases). The CDR3 consists of 15 residues. Germline-derived CDR1 and CDR2 are MNHNS and SASEGT. Trimming took 5 bases from V and 5 from J, leaving 17 bases between them. CDR3 sequence: CASSRRWQGKDTQYF. The CDR3 DNA follows: TGTGCCAGCAGTCGGCGGTGGCAGGGAAAAGATACGCAGTATTTT.

The V and J genes are TRBV19 and TRBJ1-2; the D is unclear. Germline V gene lookup returns CDR1 LNHDA and CDR2 SQIVND (reference sequence). The V end was cut by 3 bases, the J end by 8 bases, with 16 bases between. The CDR3 runs 14 residues. The CDR3 protein is CASSILRSHEGYTF. DNA for the CDR3: TGTGCCAGTAGTATCCTCCGGTCCCATGAGGGCTACACCTTC.

The gene calls are TRBV7-9 and TRBJ1-2; D possibly corresponds to TRBD1 (5 bases). Germline V lookup: CDR1 SEHNR, CDR2 FQNEAQ (reference sequence). V was cut by 1 base and J by 3 bases, with 18 bases left in between. The CDR3 covers 17 residues. The CDR3 loop is CASSLGRAGGDYYGYTF. In nucleotides, the CDR3 is TGTGCCAGCAGCTTAGGAAGAGCGGGAGGGGACTACTATGGCTACACCTTC.

Regarding this clone: The CDR3 does not close with the conserved phenylalanine or tryptophan, likely indicating a read error. The chain uses TRBV5-1 and TRBJ2-7; D possibly corresponds to TRBD2 (6 bases). Trimming shortened V by 4 bases and J by 0 bases, and 17 bases separated the two germline ends. This CDR3 is built from 16 residues. Germline CDR1 is SGHRS and CDR2 is YFSETQ. In nucleotides, the CDR3 is TGCGCCAGCAGCCCGGGAGAGCGATTCAGCTCCTACGAGCAGTACCTC. Its protein product is CASSPGERFSSYEQYL.

The chain links TRBV5-4 to TRBJ2-7; 9 bases are shared with TRBD2. The CDR3 is 16 amino acids. In germline, CDR1 is SGHNT, CDR2 YYREEE (reference sequence). V shed 0 bases, J shed 5 bases, and the junction held 9 bases outside the gene matches. CDR3 region: CASSLGGRAGEDEQYF. In DNA form, the CDR3 reads TGTGCCAGCAGCTTGGGCGGGAGGGCCGGAGAGGACGAGCAGTACTTC.

The chain combines TRBV28 with TRBJ2-3, with a possible D match to TRBD2 (5 bases). Germline loops: CDR1 MDHEN, CDR2 SYDVKM. Deletions cut 4 bases from V and 2 bases from J, with 10 bases between. CDR3 size: 14 residues. CDR3 DNA: TGTGCCAGCAGTTCACTAGTGAACACAGATACGCAGTATTTT. Translating it yields CASSSLVNTDTQYF. The whole variable domain, remainder taken from reference TRBV28 and TRBJ2-3, is DVKVTQSSRYLVKRTGEKVFLECVQDMDHENMFWYRQDPGLGLRLIYFSYDVKMKEKGDIPEGYSVSREKKERFSLILESASTNQTSMYLCASSSLVNTDTQYFGPGTRLTVL.

The CDR3 spells CASSSRWDWVLDTQYF. The DNA of the CDR3 is TGTGCCAGCAGTTCAAGATGGGACTGGGTCTTGGATACGCAGTATTTT. The V gene is TRBV28, the J gene TRBJ2-3; D is possibly TRBD2 (6 bases). Trimming left V 4 bases short and J 6 bases short, with 20 bases between. CDR1 and CDR2 from the germline V gene are MDHEN and SYDVKM. The CDR3 spans 16 residues.

This sequence joins TRBV28 and TRBJ1-2; 9 nucleotides agree with TRBD1. J was trimmed by 8 bases and V by 6 bases; bases with no gene match: 10. Germline V lookup: CDR1 MDHEN, CDR2 SYDVKM. This CDR3 region has 14 residues. CDR3 region: CASSPRTGVGGYTF. The CDR3 DNA reads as TGTGCCAGCAGCCCCAGGACAGGGGTAGGCGGCTACACCTTC.

The V call is TRBV6-1, the J call TRBJ2-2; 13 bases fit TRBD2. The germline gives CDR1 MNHNS, CDR2 SASEGT. With 6 bases clipped from V and 6 bases from J, the junction kept 4 bases outside the gene matches. The CDR3 is 15 residues long. The CDR3 loop is CASSGLAGVSGELFF. The CDR3 DNA sequence: TGTGCCAGCAGCGGACTAGCGGGAGTTTCCGGGGAGCTGTTTTTT.

The CDR3 sequence: CASSLDSGSSYEQYF. Here the CDR3 DNA reads TGTGCCAGCAGCTTAGACAGCGGGAGCTCCTACGAGCAGTACTTC. This chain joins TRBV7-2 and TRBJ2-7; TRBD2 aligns across 8 bases. V lost 1 base, J lost 0 bases, and 2 bases stayed unmatched. In germline, CDR1 is SGHTA, CDR2 FQGNSA. The CDR3 length is 15 residues.

The chain links TRBV19 to TRBJ1-2; the match to TRBD1 covers 8 bases. The CDR3 is 14 residues long. J lost 4 bases, V lost 4 bases, and 5 bases had no gene match. The germline V gene has CDR1 LNHDA and CDR2 SQIVND (reference sequence). CDR3 loop: CASSTGQGIYGYTF. CDR3 coding DNA: TGTGCCAGTAGTACTGGACAGGGTATCTATGGCTACACCTTC.

CDR3 sequence (DNA): TGTGCCACCAGCAGAGGGACAGGGGAAAACATTCAGTACTTC. It encodes CATSRGTGENIQYF. The gene calls are TRBV15 and TRBJ2-4; the match to TRBD1 covers 9 bases. There are 14 residues in the CDR3. CDR1 and CDR2 from the germline V gene are LNHNV and YYDKDF (reference sequence). The V gene end was trimmed by 1 base and the J gene end by 5 bases; junction bases not matched to a gene: 0.

V gene TRBV10-1 combines with J gene TRBJ2-5, with 9 bases identical to TRBD2. Trimming removed 2 bases from V and 5 bases from J; junction bases left unmatched: 9. Looked up from germline, CDR1 is WNHNN and CDR2 is SYGVQD (reference sequence). The CDR3 consists of 16 residues. CDR3 amino acids: CASSEGIAGVVETQYF. The CDR3 DNA reads TGCGCCAGCAGTGAGGGGATAGCGGGAGTTGTGGAGACCCAGTACTTC.

V usage is TRBV29-1 and J usage is TRBJ2-7, with TRBD2 matching 14 bases. The CDR3 consists of 16 residues. The junction had 6 bases not matched to a gene; V was cut back by 5 bases and J by 0 bases. Germline CDR1 SQVTM, CDR2 ANQGSEA. The CDR3 DNA reads TGCAGCGTTACGGGACTAGCGGGGGCCTCCTCCTACGAGCAGTACTTC. This sequence encodes CSVTGLAGASSYEQYF.

The chain is built from TRBV25-1 and TRBJ2-3; 11 bases align to TRBD1. The germline V gene encodes CDR1 MGHDK and CDR2 SYGVNS. J gave up 0 bases and V 1 base, and 3 bases lay outside the gene matches. This CDR3 region has 17 residues. The CDR3 DNA is TGTGCCAGCAGTGAATCCCGGACAGGGGGCAGCACAGATACGCAGTATTTT. This translates into CASSESRTGGSTDTQYF.

This chain connects TRBV5-1 to TRBJ2-7; TRBD1 aligns across 7 bases. CDR1 and CDR2 from the germline V gene are SGHRS and YFSETQ. V gave up 0 bases and J gave up 11 bases; unmatched junction bases: 5. The CDR3 sequence is 12 residues long. CDR3 DNA sequence: TGCGCCAGCAGCTTGGAACAGGGGCCTAAGTACTTC. Translation gives CASSLEQGPKYF.

The chain carries TRBV10-2 and TRBJ2-3, with TRBD2 matching over 8 bases. Germline CDR1 and CDR2: WSHSY and SAAADI. J was trimmed by 5 bases and V by 3 bases; bases with no gene match: 10. This CDR3 has 16 amino acids. DNA for the CDR3: TGCGCCAGCAGTGATAACGGAGCGGGAGTTGGAGATACGCAGTATTTT. Encoded protein: CASSDNGAGVGDTQYF.

The chain combines TRBV19 with TRBJ2-3; 7 nucleotides line up with TRBD2. V gave up 5 bases and J gave up 4 bases; unmatched junction bases: 6. The germline V gene has CDR1 LNHDA and CDR2 SQIVND (reference sequence). The CDR3 runs 14 residues. DNA for the CDR3: TGTGCCAGTAGTGCGGGAGTATGGGCAGATACGCAGTATTTT. It encodes CASSAGVWADTQYF.

This chain uses TRBV5-6 with TRBJ2-7, with TRBD2 matching 7 bases. Germline V gene lookup returns CDR1 SGHDT and CDR2 YYEEEE. Trimming took 2 bases from V and 3 from J; bases not matched to a gene: 8. CDR3 length: 15 amino acids. The CDR3: CASSLRSGLYYEQYF. In DNA form, the CDR3 reads TGTGCCAGCAGCTTACGTAGCGGGCTTTACTACGAGCAGTACTTC.

The chain couples TRBV28 to TRBJ2-2, with D maybe TRBD1 (6 bases). CDR1 is MDHEN, CDR2 SYDVKM, per germline. Trimming stripped 7 bases from V and 4 bases from J, with 19 bases between. The CDR3 totals 16 residues. CDR3 sequence (DNA): TGTGCCAGCACCCTACAAGGGGGTTTGGTCACCGGGGAGCTGTTTTTT. Translating gives CASTLQGGLVTGELFF.